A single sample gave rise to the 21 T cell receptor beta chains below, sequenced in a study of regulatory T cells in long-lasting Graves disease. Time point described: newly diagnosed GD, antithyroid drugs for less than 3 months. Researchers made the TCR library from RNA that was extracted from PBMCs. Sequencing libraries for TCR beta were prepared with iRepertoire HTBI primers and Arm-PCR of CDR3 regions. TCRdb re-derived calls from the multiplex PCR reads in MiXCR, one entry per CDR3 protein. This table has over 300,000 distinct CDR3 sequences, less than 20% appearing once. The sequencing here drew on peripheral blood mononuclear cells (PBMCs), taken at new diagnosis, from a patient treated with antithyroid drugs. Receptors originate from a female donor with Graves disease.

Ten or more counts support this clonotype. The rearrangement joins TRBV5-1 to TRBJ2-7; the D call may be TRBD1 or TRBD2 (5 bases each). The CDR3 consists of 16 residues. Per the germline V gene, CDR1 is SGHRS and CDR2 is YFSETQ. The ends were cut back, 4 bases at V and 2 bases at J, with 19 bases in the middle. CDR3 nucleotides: TGCGCCAGCAGCAAGGAACCCGGGACCCTTACCTACGAGCAGTACTTC. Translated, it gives CASSKEPGTLTYEQYF.

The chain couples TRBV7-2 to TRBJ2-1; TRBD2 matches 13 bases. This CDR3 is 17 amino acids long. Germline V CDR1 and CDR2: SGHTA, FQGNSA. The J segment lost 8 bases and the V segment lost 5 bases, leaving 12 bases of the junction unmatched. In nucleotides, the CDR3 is TGTGCCAGCAGCCACCAAGGACTAGCGGGAGTTGGGGATGAGCAGTTCTTC. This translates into CASSHQGLAGVGDEQFF.

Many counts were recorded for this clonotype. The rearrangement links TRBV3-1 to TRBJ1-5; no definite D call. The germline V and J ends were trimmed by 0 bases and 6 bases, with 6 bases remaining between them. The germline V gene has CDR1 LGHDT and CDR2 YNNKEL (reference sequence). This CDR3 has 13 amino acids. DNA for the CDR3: TGTGCCAGCAGCCAAGATAGCGGTCAGCCCCAGCATTTT. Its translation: CASSQDSGQPQHF. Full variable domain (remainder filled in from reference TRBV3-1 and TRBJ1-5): DTAVSQTPKYLVTQMGNDKSIKCEQNLGHDTMYWYKQDSKKFLKIMFSYNNKELIINETVPNRFSPKSPDKAHLNLHINSLELGDSAVYFCASSQDSGQPQHFGDGTRLSIL.

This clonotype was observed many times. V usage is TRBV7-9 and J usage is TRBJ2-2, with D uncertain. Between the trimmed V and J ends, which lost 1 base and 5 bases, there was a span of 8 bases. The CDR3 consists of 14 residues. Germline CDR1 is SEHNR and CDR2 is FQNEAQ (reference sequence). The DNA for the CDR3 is TGTGCCAGCAGCTTAGTCAGCTGGACCGGGGAGCTGTTTTTT. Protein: CASSLVSWTGELFF.

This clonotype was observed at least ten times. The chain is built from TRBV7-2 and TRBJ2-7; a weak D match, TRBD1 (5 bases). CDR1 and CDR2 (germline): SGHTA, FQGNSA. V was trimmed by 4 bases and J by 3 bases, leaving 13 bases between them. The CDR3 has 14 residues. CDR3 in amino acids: CASSSQGPFYEQYF. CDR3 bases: TGTGCCAGCAGCTCCCAGGGCCCCTTCTACGAGCAGTACTTC.

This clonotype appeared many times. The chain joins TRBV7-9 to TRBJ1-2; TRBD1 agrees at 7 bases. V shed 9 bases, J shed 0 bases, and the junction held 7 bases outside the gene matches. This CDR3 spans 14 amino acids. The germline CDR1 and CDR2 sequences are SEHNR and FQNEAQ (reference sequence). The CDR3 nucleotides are TGTGCCAGTAGAACAGGGGACGCTAACTATGGCTACACCTTC. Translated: CASRTGDANYGYTF.

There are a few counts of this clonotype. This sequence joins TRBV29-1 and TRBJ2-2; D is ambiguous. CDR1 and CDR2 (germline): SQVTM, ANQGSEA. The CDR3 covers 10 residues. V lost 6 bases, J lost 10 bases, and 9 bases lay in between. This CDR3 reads CSVWVEELFF. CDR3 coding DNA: TGCAGCGTGTGGGTGGAGGAGCTGTTTTTT.

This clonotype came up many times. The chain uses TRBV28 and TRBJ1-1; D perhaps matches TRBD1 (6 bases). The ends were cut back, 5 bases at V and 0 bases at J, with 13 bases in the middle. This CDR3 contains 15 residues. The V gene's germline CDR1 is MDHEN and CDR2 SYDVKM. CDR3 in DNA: TGTGCCAGCAGTCCCCCCTACAGGGTGAACACTGAAGCTTTCTTT. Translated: CASSPPYRVNTEAFF.

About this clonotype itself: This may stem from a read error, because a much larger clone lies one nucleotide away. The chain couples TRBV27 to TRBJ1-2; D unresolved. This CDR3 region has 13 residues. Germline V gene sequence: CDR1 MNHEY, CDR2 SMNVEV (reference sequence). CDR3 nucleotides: TGTACCAGCAGTTTATCGGGAGGACGGGGCTACACCTTC. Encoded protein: CTSSLSGGRGYTF.

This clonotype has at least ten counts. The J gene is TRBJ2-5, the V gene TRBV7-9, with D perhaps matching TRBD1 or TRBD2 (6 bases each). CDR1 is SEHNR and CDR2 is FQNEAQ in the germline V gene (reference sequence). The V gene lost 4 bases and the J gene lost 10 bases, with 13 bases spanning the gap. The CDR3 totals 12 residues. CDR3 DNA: TGTGCCAGCAGCTATAACGGGGGCCTCCAGTACTTC. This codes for CASSYNGGLQYF.

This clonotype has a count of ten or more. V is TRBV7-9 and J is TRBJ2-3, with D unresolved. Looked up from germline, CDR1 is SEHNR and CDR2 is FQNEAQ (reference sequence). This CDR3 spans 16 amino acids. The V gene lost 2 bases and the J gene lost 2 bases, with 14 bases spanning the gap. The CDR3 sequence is CASSLYLQILTDTQYF. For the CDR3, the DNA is TGTGCCAGCAGCTTATACCTCCAAATCCTCACAGATACGCAGTATTTT.

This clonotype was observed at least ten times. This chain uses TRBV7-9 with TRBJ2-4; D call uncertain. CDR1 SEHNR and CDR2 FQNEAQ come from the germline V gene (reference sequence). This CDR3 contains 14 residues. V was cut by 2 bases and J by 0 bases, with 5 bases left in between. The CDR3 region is CASSLQAAKNIQYF. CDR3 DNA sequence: TGTGCCAGCAGCTTACAGGCAGCCAAAAACATTCAGTACTTC.

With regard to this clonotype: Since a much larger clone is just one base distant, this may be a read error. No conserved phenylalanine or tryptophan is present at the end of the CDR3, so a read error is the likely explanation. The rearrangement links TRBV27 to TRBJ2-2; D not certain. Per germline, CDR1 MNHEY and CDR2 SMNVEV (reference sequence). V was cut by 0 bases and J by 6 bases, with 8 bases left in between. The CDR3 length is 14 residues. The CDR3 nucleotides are TGTGCCAGCAGTTTATCGAAGGATCCCGGGGAGCTGTTTTCT. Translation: CASSLSKDPGELFS.

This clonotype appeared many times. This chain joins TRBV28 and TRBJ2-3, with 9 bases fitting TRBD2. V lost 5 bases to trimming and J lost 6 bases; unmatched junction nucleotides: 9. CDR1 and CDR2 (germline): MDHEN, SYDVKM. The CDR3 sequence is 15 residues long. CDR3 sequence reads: CASSPAGGRGDTQYF. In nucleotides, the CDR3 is TGTGCCAGCAGTCCGGCGGGAGGGCGTGGGGATACGCAGTATTTT.

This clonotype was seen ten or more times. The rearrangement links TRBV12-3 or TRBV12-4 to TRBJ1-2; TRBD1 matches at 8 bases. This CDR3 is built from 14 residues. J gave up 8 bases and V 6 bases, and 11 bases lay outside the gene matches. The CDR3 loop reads CASSLGQGSLGYTF. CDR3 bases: TGTGCCAGCAGCCTTGGACAGGGCAGTTTGGGCTACACCTTC.

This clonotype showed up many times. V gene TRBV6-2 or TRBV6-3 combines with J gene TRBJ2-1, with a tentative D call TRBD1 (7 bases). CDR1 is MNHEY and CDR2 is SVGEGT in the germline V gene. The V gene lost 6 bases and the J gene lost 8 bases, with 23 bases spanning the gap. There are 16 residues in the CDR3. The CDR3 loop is CASRGDFGDSSHEQFF. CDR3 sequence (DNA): TGTGCCAGCAGGGGGGACTTTGGGGACAGCTCCCATGAGCAGTTCTTC.

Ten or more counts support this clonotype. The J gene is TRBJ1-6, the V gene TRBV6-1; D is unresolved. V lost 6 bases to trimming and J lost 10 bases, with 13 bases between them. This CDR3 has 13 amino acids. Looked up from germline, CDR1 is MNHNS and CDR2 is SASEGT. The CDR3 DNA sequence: TGTGCCAGCAGCCGTCAGGAAGCGTCACCCCTCCACTTT. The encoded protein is CASSRQEASPLHF.

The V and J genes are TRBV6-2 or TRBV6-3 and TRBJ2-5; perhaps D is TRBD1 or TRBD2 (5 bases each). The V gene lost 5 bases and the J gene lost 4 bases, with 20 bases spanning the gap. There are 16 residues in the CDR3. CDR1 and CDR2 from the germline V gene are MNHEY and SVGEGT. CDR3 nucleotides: TGTGCCAGCAGTGAAATTGGGGGTAGGGTTCCAGAGACCCAGTACTTC. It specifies CASSEIGGRVPETQYF.

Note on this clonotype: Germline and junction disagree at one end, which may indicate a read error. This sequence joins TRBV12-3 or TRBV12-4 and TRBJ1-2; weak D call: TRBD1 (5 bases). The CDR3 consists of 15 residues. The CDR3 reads CASSSGGTPKYGYTF. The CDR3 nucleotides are TGTGCCAGCAGCTCGGGGGGGACCCCTAAATATGGCTACACCTTC.

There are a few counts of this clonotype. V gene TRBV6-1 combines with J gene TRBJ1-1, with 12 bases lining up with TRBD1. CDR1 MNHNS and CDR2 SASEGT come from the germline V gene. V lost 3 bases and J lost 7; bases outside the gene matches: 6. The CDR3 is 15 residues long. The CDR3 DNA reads TGTGCCAGCAGTGAGTGGGACAGGGGGCTTGGTGAAGCTTTCTTT. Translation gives CASSEWDRGLGEAFF.

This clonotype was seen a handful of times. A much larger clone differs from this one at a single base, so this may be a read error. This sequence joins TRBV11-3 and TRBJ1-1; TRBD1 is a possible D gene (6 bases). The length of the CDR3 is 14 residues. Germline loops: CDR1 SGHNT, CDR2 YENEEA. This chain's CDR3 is CASSSRQGNTEALF. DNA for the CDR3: TGTGCCAGCAGCTCTCGGCAGGGGAACACTGAAGCTCTCTTT.